The clone carrying this T cell receptor beta chain was counted ten times or more. Its specificity is not known. The sample originates from a study of CD8+CD57+ T cells in acquired aplastic anemia. Study context: Recorded DNA amounts for sorted CD4+ and CD8+ cells had an average of around 3.5 ug. Study-wide results and caveats: No significant patient-versus-control difference appeared in CD8+ Simpson's diversity.

This CDR3 has 11 amino acids. V shed 5 bases and J shed 4 bases, with 5 bases lying between them. The germline gives CDR1 SNHLY, CDR2 FYNNEI. Both TCR beta VDJ combination and CDR3 sequence profiling were carried out. Genomic DNA was the template for this profiling. One entry per CDR3 protein results from TCRdb running MiXCR on the reads. The sample carries 150,000 to 200,000 distinct CDR3 sequences, around 45% recorded once. The source of this sequence is a human donor in good health. The V gene is TRBV2, the J gene TRBJ2-5; the D is unclear. Sequencing used sorted CD4+, CD8+, or CD8+CD57+ T cells (not recorded which) from PBMCs. CDR3 protein: CASSRGETQYF. The DNA of the CDR3 is TGTGCCAGCAGTCGCGGAGAGACCCAGTACTTC.